This T cell receptor (beta chain) stems from a study of hypomethylating agent response in myelodysplastic syndrome. V was trimmed by 4 bases and J by 3 bases, leaving 10 bases between them. The length of the CDR3 is 13 residues. Germline lookup yields CDR1 SGDLS and CDR2 YYNGEE. This clone was seen more than once but under ten times. TCRdb's copy holds only in-frame clones and misses some; the assay was immunoSEQ multiplex PCR. The sample includes about 1,800 clones, about 78% of them seen just once. The sequencing used bone marrow, collected before or after starting hypomethylating agent treatment for myelodysplastic syndrome (not recorded which). The V and J genes are TRBV9 and TRBJ1-2, with D unclear. The sequence was collected from a human donor with myelodysplastic syndrome. The CDR3 DNA reads as TGTGCCAGCAGCACCCAGACGGACTATGGCTACACCTTC. Amino acids: CASSTQTDYGYTF.